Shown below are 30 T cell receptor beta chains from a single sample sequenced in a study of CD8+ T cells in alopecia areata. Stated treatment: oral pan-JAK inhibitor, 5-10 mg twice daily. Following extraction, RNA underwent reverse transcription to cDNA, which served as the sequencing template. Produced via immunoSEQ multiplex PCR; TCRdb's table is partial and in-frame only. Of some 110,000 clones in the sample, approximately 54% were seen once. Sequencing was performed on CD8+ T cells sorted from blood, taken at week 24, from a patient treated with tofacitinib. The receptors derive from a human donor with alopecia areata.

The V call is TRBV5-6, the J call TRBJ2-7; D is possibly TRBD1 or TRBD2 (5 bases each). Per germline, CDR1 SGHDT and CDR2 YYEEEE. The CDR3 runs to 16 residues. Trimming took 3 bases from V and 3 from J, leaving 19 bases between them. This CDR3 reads CASSWGVGETLYEQYF. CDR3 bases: TGTGCCAGCAGCTGGGGAGTGGGGGAGACCCTCTACGAGCAGTACTTC.

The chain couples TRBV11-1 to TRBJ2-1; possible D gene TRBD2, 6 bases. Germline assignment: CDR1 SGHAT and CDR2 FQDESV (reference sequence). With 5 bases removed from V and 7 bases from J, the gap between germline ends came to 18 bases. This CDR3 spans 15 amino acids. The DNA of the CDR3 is TGTGCCAGCAGCCCCTCGGAGGGTCGGGCAAATGAGCAGTTCTTC. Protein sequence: CASSPSEGRANEQFF.

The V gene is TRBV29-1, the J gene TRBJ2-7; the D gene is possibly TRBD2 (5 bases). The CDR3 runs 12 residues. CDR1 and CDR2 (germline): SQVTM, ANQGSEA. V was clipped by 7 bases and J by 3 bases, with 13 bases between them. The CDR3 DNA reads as TGCAGCGCTAGCCTGGGCGGCTACGAGCAGTACTTC. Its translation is CSASLGGYEQYF.

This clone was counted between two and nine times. CDR3 nucleotide sequence: TGTGCCAGCTCACCGGGACACGGCGAAAAACTGTTTTTT. Protein: CASSPGHGEKLFF. The chain employs TRBV18 and TRBJ1-4, with D possibly matching TRBD1 (6 bases). The germline gives CDR1 KGHSH, CDR2 LQKENI. This CDR3 is 13 amino acids long. V was clipped by 3 bases and J by 8 bases, with 10 bases between them.

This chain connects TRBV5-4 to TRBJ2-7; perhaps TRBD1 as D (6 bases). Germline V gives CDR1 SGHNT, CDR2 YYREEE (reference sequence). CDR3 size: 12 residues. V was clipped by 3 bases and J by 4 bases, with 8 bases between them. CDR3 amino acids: CASSSGVYEQYF. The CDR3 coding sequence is TGTGCCAGCAGCTCAGGGGTTTACGAGCAGTACTTC.

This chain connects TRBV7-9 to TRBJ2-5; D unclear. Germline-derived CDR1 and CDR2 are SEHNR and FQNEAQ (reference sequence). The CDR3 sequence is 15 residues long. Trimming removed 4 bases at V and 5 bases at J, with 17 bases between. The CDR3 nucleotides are TGTGCCAGCAGCTCCCGCGATGGCCGTAGGGAGACCCAGTACTTC. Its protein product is CASSSRDGRRETQYF.

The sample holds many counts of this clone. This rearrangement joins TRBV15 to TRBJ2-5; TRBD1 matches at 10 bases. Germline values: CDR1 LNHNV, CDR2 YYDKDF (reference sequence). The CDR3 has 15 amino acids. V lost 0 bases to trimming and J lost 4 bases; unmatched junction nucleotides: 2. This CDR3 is CATSRETGGAETQYF. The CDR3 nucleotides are TGTGCCACCAGCAGAGAGACAGGGGGCGCAGAGACCCAGTACTTC.

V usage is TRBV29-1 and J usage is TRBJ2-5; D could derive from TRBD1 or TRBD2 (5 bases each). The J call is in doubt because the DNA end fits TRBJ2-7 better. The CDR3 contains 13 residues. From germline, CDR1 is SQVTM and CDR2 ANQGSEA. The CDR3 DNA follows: TGCAGCGTTGAGACAGCGGTCTCCTACGAGCAGTACTTC. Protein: CSVETAVSYEQYF.

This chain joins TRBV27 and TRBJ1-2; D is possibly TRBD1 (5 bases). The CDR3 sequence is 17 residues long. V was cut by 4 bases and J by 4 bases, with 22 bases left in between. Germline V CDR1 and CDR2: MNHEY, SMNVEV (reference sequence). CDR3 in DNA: TGTGCCAGCAGTTCACGCCGCCGACAGTTACAGAGCTATGGCTACACCTTC. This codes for CASSSRRRQLQSYGYTF.

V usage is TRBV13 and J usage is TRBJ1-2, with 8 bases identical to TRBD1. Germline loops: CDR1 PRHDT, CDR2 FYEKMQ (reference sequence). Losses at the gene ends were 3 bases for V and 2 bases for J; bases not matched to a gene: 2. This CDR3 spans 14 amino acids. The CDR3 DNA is TGTGCCAGCAGCTTTGACAGGGGAAACTATGGCTACACCTTC. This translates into CASSFDRGNYGYTF.

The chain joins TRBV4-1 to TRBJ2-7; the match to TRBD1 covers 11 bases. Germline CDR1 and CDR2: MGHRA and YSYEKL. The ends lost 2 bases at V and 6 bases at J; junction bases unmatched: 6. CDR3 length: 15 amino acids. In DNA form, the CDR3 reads TGCGCCAGCAGCCAACCGGGACAGGGGGGGAGCGAGCAGTACTTC. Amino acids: CASSQPGQGGSEQYF.

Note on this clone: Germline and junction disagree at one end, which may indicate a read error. In nucleotides, the CDR3 is TGCGCCAGCAAACCCAAGGGGGCTTGTAACTTC. Amino acid sequence: CASKPKGACNF. This sequence joins TRBV23-1 and TRBJ1-2; TRBD1 aligns across 7 bases. TRBV23-1 is filed as an ORF, its function uncertain. The CDR3 sequence is 11 residues long.

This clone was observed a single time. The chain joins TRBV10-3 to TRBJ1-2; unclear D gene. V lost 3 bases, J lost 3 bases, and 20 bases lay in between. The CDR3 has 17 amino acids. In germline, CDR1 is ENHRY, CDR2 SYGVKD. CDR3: CAISDQASGNLDYGYTF. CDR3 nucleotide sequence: TGTGCCATCAGTGACCAAGCGTCGGGGAATCTGGACTATGGCTACACCTTC.

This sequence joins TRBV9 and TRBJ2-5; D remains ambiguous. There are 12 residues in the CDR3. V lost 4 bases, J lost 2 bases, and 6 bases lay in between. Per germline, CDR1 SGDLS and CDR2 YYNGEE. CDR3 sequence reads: CASSIPQETQYF. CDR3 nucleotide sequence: TGTGCCAGCAGCATCCCTCAAGAGACCCAGTACTTC.

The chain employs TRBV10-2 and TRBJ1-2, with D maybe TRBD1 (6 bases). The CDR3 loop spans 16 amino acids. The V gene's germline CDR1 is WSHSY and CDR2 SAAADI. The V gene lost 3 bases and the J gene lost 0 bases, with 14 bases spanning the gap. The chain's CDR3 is CASSDSRRTANYGYTF. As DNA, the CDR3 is TGCGCCAGCAGTGATTCAAGAAGGACAGCTAACTATGGCTACACCTTC.

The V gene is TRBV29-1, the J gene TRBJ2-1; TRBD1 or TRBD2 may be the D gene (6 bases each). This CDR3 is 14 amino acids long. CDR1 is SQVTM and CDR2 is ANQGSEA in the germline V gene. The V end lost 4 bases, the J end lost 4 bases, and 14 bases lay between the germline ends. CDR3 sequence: CSVVSGATYNEQFF. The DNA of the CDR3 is TGCAGCGTTGTTTCGGGGGCCACTTACAATGAGCAGTTCTTC.

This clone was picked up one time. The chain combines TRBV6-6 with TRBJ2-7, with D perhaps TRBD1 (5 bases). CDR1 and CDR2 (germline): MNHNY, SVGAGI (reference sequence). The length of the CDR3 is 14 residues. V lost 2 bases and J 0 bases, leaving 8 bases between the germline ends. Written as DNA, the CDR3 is TGTGCCAGCAGTTACCAGGGCAACTCCTACGAGCAGTACTTC. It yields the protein CASSYQGNSYEQYF.

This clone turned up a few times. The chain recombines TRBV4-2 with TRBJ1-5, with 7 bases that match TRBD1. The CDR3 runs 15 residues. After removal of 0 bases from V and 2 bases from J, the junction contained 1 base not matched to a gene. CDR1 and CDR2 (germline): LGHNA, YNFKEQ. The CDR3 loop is CASSQDGQGNQPQHF. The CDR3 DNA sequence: TGTGCCAGCAGCCAAGATGGACAGGGCAATCAGCCCCAGCATTTT.

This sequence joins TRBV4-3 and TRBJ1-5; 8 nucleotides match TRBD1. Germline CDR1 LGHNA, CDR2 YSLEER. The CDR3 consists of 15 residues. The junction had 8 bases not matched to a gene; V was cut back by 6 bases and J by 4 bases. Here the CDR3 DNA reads TGCGCCAGCAGTCCGGACAGGGCGGGTAATCAGCCCCAGCATTTT. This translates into CASSPDRAGNQPQHF.

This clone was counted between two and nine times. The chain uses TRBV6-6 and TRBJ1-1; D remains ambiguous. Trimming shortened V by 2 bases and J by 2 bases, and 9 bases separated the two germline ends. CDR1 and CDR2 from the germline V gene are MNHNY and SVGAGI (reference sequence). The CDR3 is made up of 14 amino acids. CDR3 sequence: CASSYSTANTEAFF. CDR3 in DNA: TGTGCCAGCAGTTACAGCACAGCTAACACTGAAGCTTTCTTT.

CDR3 nucleotide sequence: TGTGCCAGCAGCCACAGGGGCCCCACCTCACCCCTCCACTTT. As protein: CASSHRGPTSPLHF. The rearrangement links TRBV6-6 to TRBJ1-6, with 7 nucleotides matching TRBD1. The CDR3 sequence is 14 residues long. Germline lookup yields CDR1 MNHNY and CDR2 SVGAGI (reference sequence). Trimming cost V 6 bases and J 10 bases; bases outside gene matches: 9.

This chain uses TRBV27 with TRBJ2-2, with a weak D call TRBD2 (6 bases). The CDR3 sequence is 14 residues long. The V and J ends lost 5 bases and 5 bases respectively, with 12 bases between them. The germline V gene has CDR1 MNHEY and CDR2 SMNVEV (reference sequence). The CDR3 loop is CASSPQAGTGELFF. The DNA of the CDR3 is TGTGCCAGCAGTCCTCAGGCGGGGACCGGGGAGCTGTTTTTT.

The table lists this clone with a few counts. CDR3 DNA: TGCGCCAGCAGAAAGGCGGGCTCCGAAAATTCACCCCTCCACTTT. It yields the protein CASRKAGSENSPLHF. The rearrangement links TRBV4-3 to TRBJ1-6; D is unclear. This CDR3 comprises 15 residues. Germline assignment: CDR1 LGHNA and CDR2 YSLEER. Trimming took off 6 bases at V and 7 bases at J, with 16 bases between the two ends.

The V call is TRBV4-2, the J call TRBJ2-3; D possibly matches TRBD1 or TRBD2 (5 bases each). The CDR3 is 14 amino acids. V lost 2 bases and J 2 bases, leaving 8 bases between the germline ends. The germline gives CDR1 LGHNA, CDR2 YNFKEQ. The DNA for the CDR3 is TGTGCCAGCAGCCAACCAGGGACCACAGATACGCAGTATTTT. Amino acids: CASSQPGTTDTQYF.

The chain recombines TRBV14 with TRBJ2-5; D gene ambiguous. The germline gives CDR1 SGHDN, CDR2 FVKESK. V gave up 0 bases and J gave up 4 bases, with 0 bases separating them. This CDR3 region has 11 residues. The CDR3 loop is CASSQEETQYF. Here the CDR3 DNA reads TGTGCCAGCAGCCAAGAAGAGACCCAGTACTTC.

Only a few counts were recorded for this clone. Written as DNA, the CDR3 is TGTGCCAGCAGTTTAGAGGCGGAAGGGGCCAACGTCCTGACTTTC. Translation: CASSLEAEGANVLTF. The rearrangement links TRBV27 to TRBJ2-6; D is unresolved. Trimming cost V 2 bases and J 4 bases, with 9 bases left between them. The CDR3 runs to 15 residues. From germline, CDR1 is MNHEY and CDR2 SMNVEV (reference sequence).

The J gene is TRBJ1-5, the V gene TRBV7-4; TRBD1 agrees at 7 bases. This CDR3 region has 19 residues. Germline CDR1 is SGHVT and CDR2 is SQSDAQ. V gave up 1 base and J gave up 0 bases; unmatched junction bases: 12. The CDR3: CASSLGLDTGDYSNQPQHF. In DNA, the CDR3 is TGTGCCAGCAGCTTAGGATTAGACACAGGGGACTATAGCAATCAGCCCCAGCATTTT.

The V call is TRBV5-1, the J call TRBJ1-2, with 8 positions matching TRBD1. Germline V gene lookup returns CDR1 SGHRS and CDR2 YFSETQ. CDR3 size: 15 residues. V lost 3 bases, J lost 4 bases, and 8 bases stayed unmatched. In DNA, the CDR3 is TGCGCCAGCAGCTCCCGGACAGGGACGGGCTATGGCTACACCTTC. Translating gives CASSSRTGTGYGYTF.

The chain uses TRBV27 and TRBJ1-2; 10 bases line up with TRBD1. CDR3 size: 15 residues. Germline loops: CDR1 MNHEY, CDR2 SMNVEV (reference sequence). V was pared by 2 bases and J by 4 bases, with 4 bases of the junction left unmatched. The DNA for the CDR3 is TGTGCCAGCAGTTTACGACAGGGGGCGGGCTATGGCTACACCTTC. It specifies CASSLRQGAGYGYTF.

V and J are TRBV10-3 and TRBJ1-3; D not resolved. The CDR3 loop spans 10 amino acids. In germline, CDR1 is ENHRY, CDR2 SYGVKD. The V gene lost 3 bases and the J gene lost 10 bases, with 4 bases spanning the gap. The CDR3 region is CAISDSTIYF. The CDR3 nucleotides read TGTGCCATCAGTGACAGTACCATATATTTT.